These 24 T cell receptor beta chains came from one sample sequenced in a study of OX40 agonist ivuxolimab in advanced cancers. This table comes from immunoSEQ multiplex PCR, and its TCRdb copy is limited to in-frame clones, with some not included. The sample shows under 85,000 clones, 90% of them seen only once. This specimen was CD4+ or CD8+ T cells sorted from blood, taken in a trial of the OX40 agonist ivuxolimab. These receptors originate from an adult with an advanced solid tumor such as melanoma, head and neck, liver or kidney cancer.

This chain links TRBV18 with TRBJ1-1; 8 nucleotides line up with TRBD1. Germline loops: CDR1 KGHSH, CDR2 LQKENI. CDR3 length: 15 amino acids. With V trimmed by 3 bases and J by 4 bases, 7 bases remained unmatched. CDR3: CASSPGQGDSTEAFF. In DNA form, the CDR3 reads TGTGCCAGCTCACCTGGACAGGGAGATAGCACTGAAGCTTTCTTT.

The CDR3 is CASSLGGTVATNEKLFF. For the CDR3, the DNA is TGTGCCAGCAGCTTGGGTGGGACAGTTGCAACTAATGAAAAACTGTTTTTT. The chain employs TRBV11-2 and TRBJ1-4, with TRBD1 matching over 7 bases. The CDR3 has 17 residues. V gave up 3 bases and J gave up 0 bases; unmatched junction bases: 7. Germline CDR1 reads SGHAT; CDR2 reads FQNNGV.

The table lists this clone with a count of one. The chain joins TRBV5-1 to TRBJ2-7, with D uncertain. Trimming cost V 1 base and J 3 bases, with 8 bases left between them. Germline-derived CDR1 and CDR2 are SGHRS and YFSETQ. The length of the CDR3 is 13 residues. The CDR3 loop reads CASSLYGSYEQYF. The CDR3 coding sequence is TGCGCCAGCAGCTTGTACGGCAGCTACGAGCAGTACTTC.

The chain couples TRBV5-1 to TRBJ2-5; 10 bases are shared with TRBD2. CDR1 and CDR2 (germline): SGHRS, YFSETQ. Trimming cost V 0 bases and J 2 bases; bases outside gene matches: 10. The CDR3 loop spans 18 amino acids. This CDR3 reads CASSLGLAGQLSQETQYF. The CDR3 DNA is TGCGCCAGCAGCTTGGGACTAGCGGGCCAACTCTCGCAAGAGACCCAGTACTTC. Supplemented by reference TRBV5-1 and TRBJ2-5, the full variable domain reads KAGVTQTPRYLIKTRGQQVTLSCSPISGHRSVSWYQQTPGQGLQFLFEYFSETQRNKGNFPGRFSGRQFSNSRSEMNVSTLELGDSALYLCASSLGLAGQLSQETQYFGPGTRLLVL.

The chain carries TRBV10-3 and TRBJ2-7; 14 nucleotides line up with TRBD2. The CDR3 length is 15 residues. Trimming took 10 bases from V and 4 from J; bases not matched to a gene: 9. Germline-derived CDR1 and CDR2 are ENHRY and SYGVKD. The CDR3 region has the DNA TGTGCCAGCCACCCCGGGACTAGCGGGGGTTACGAGCAGTACTTC. This sequence encodes CASHPGTSGGYEQYF.

The chain links TRBV6-5 to TRBJ1-3; D unclear. The CDR3 loop spans 16 amino acids. The V gene's germline CDR1 is MNHEY and CDR2 SVGAGI. V dropped 2 bases and J dropped 2 bases, with 13 bases sitting between them. The CDR3 here is CASSYTWTVTGNTIYF. In nucleotides, the CDR3 is TGTGCCAGCAGTTACACATGGACTGTGACTGGAAACACCATATATTTT.

The chain employs TRBV5-1 and TRBJ2-2; D unclear. The CDR3 contains 12 residues. The germline gives CDR1 SGHRS, CDR2 YFSETQ. V was clipped by 2 bases and J by 6 bases, with 5 bases between them. The CDR3 DNA follows: TGCGCCAGCAGCTTCATACCCGGGGAGCTGTTTTTT. Its protein is CASSFIPGELFF. The variable domain in full, completed from reference TRBV5-1 and TRBJ2-2, reads KAGVTQTPRYLIKTRGQQVTLSCSPISGHRSVSWYQQTPGQGLQFLFEYFSETQRNKGNFPGRFSGRQFSNSRSEMNVSTLELGDSALYLCASSFIPGELFFGEGSRLTVL.

This clone was seen once. The J gene is TRBJ1-2, the V gene TRBV7-2; no clear D gene. Germline loops: CDR1 SGHTA, CDR2 FQGNSA. The CDR3 spans 13 residues. The germline V and J ends were trimmed by 5 bases and 2 bases, with 9 bases remaining between them. DNA of the CDR3: TGTGCCAGCAGCCCGGTCATCAACTATGGCTACACCTTC. This gives the protein CASSPVINYGYTF. The whole variable domain, filled in from reference TRBV7-2 and TRBJ1-2, reads GAGVSQSPSNKVTEKGKDVELRCDPISGHTALYWYRQSLGQGLEFLIYFQGNSAPDKSGLPSDRFSAERTGGSVSTLTIQRTQQEDSAVYLCASSPVINYGYTFGSGTRLTVV.

The genes are TRBV25-1 and TRBJ2-3; D ambiguous. This CDR3 comprises 11 residues. V dropped 5 bases and J dropped 2 bases, with 2 bases sitting between them. Germline CDR1 reads MGHDK; CDR2 reads SYGVNS. The chain's CDR3 is CASSTTDTQYF. DNA for the CDR3: TGTGCCAGCAGTACCACAGATACGCAGTATTTT.

The V call is TRBV7-3, the J call TRBJ1-1; 7 positions agree with TRBD1. Germline V gives CDR1 SGHTA, CDR2 FQGTGA. The CDR3 has 14 residues. J gave up 4 bases and V 0 bases, and 2 bases lay outside the gene matches. The chain's CDR3 is CASSLTSGGTEAFF. The CDR3 DNA sequence: TGTGCCAGCAGCTTAACGTCAGGGGGCACTGAAGCTTTCTTT. The variable domain in full, with the rest retrieved from reference TRBV7-3 and TRBJ1-1, is GAGVSQTPSNKVTEKGKYVELRCDPISGHTALYWYRQSLGQGPEFLIYFQGTGAADDSGLPNDRFFAVRPEGSVSTLKIQRTERGDSAVYLCASSLTSGGTEAFFGQGTRLTVV.

The chain has TRBV6-1 and TRBJ2-7, with 7 nucleotides matching TRBD1. CDR1 and CDR2 from the germline V gene are MNHNS and SASEGT. Germline trimming cut 6 bases from V and 7 bases from J; bases unmatched to any gene: 9. The CDR3 spans 13 residues. CDR3: CASSQGQASEQYF. The CDR3 DNA sequence: TGTGCCAGCAGCCAAGGACAGGCTAGTGAGCAGTACTTC.

The genes are TRBV6-1 and TRBJ1-3, with D unresolved. This CDR3 is 12 amino acids long. Trimming stripped 5 bases from V and 5 bases from J, with 7 bases between. Germline lookup yields CDR1 MNHNS and CDR2 SASEGT. The CDR3 DNA reads TGTGCCAGCAGTAAGGGCCGAAACACCATATATTTT. This encodes CASSKGRNTIYF.

The chain recombines TRBV6-6 with TRBJ2-1, with TRBD2 matching over 11 bases. Germline CDR1 is MNHNY and CDR2 is SVGAGI (reference sequence). The CDR3 is 15 amino acids. V shed 8 bases and J 2 bases; nucleotides not matched to a gene: 5. CDR3 sequence reads: CASALAGATYNEQFF. CDR3 in DNA: TGTGCCAGCGCACTAGCGGGAGCTACCTACAATGAGCAGTTCTTC.

The genes are TRBV28 and TRBJ1-1; D gene ambiguous. Germline assignment: CDR1 MDHEN and CDR2 SYDVKM. The CDR3 covers 12 residues. The V gene lost 7 bases and the J gene lost 8 bases, with 14 bases spanning the gap. The CDR3: CASTLPWGEAFF. As DNA, the CDR3 is TGTGCCAGCACCCTCCCGTGGGGAGAAGCTTTCTTT.

V and J are TRBV19 and TRBJ1-4; D not certain. The CDR3 is 15 amino acids. Germline values: CDR1 LNHDA, CDR2 SQIVND (reference sequence). The V and J ends lost 1 base and 6 bases respectively, with 12 bases between them. The CDR3 coding sequence is TGTGCCAGTAGTATAGGGGCGTCTACGGATGAAAAACTGTTTTTT. This codes for CASSIGASTDEKLFF.

This chain uses TRBV2 with TRBJ1-4; weak D call: TRBD1 (6 bases). The germline CDR1 and CDR2 sequences are SNHLY and FYNNEI. V was trimmed by 6 bases and J by 4 bases, leaving 12 bases between them. The CDR3 runs to 14 residues. CDR3 bases: TGTGCCAGCAGACCGAACAGGGATAATGAAAAACTGTTTTTT. Translating it yields CASRPNRDNEKLFF.

This sequence joins TRBV28 and TRBJ1-1; weak D call: TRBD1 (5 bases). From germline, CDR1 is MDHEN and CDR2 SYDVKM. V was pared by 7 bases and J by 2 bases, with 8 bases between. CDR3 length: 12 amino acids. The CDR3 here is CASMGPNTEAFF. The CDR3 DNA is TGTGCCAGCATGGGGCCAAACACTGAAGCTTTCTTT.

The J gene is TRBJ1-1, the V gene TRBV5-5, with D tentatively TRBD1 (5 bases). The CDR3 is 15 amino acids. The V end was cut by 0 bases, the J end by 4 bases, with 13 bases between. Germline V lookup: CDR1 SGHKS, CDR2 YYEKEE (reference sequence). The CDR3 coding sequence is TGTGCCAGCAGCTTGGAATGGCAGGGTATCACTGAAGCTTTCTTT. Residues: CASSLEWQGITEAFF.

CDR3 residues: CAGVGRGIGNEQFF. The CDR3 region has the DNA TGTGCCGGGGTTGGGAGGGGGATAGGCAATGAGCAGTTCTTC. The V and J genes are TRBV7-9 and TRBJ2-1; D is perhaps TRBD2 (7 bases). CDR3 length: 14 residues. In germline, CDR1 is SEHNR, CDR2 FQNEAQ (reference sequence). Trimming stripped 11 bases from V and 6 bases from J, with 20 bases between. The entire variable domain, with the rest obtained from reference TRBV7-9 and TRBJ2-1, is as follows: DTGVSQNPRHKITKRGQNVTFRCDPISEHNRLYWYRQTLGQGPEFLTYFQNEAQLEKSRLLSDRFSAERPKGSFSTLEIQRTEQGDSAMYLCAGVGRGIGNEQFFGPGTRLTVL.

A single count supports this clone. The chain couples TRBV7-6 to TRBJ2-1; D assignment may be TRBD1 or TRBD2 (6 bases each). The ends were cut back, 5 bases at V and 10 bases at J, with 9 bases in the middle. CDR1 and CDR2 (germline): SGHVS, FNYEAQ. This CDR3 has 11 residues. CDR3 in amino acids: CASSGGTEQFF. The CDR3 nucleotides are TGTGCCAGCAGCGGCGGGACAGAGCAGTTCTTC.

The gene calls are TRBV28 and TRBJ2-7, with TRBD2 matching 7 bases. The CDR3 is 12 amino acids. V was pared by 5 bases and J by 9 bases, with 7 bases of the junction left unmatched. Germline assignment: CDR1 MDHEN and CDR2 SYDVKM. In DNA form, the CDR3 reads TGTGCCAGCAGTCTCGGATTAGCGGGGCAGTACTTC. It specifies CASSLGLAGQYF.

This clone appeared a single time. The chain combines TRBV7-2 with TRBJ2-1; D ambiguous. The CDR3 sequence is 13 residues long. Trimming removed 5 bases at V and 6 bases at J, with 11 bases between. Per the germline V gene, CDR1 is SGHTA and CDR2 is FQGNSA. The chain's CDR3 is CASSRTLINEQFF. CDR3 nucleotides: TGTGCCAGCAGCCGGACGTTGATCAATGAGCAGTTCTTC.

The V call is TRBV4-2, the J call TRBJ2-3, with 8 bases fitting TRBD2. The CDR3 extends over 16 amino acids. In germline, CDR1 is LGHNA, CDR2 YNFKEQ. V trimming: 4 bases; J trimming: 3 bases; junction bases outside the gene matches: 9. The CDR3 here is CASSPFAGGRTDTQYF. Written as DNA, the CDR3 is TGTGCCAGCAGCCCCTTCGCGGGAGGTAGGACAGATACGCAGTATTTT.

V is TRBV28 and J is TRBJ2-2, with 10 bases lining up with TRBD2. The CDR3 is 15 amino acids. Germline-derived CDR1 and CDR2 are MDHEN and SYDVKM. The junction had 3 bases not matched to a gene; V was cut back by 5 bases and J by 3 bases. CDR3 coding DNA: TGTGCCAGCAGTCCCGGGACTAGCGACACCGGGGAGCTGTTTTTT. Amino acids: CASSPGTSDTGELFF.